These 11 T cell receptor beta chains were all obtained from the same sample, sequenced in a study of blood T cell repertoires in COVID-19. The repertoire was sequenced with immunoSEQ multiplex PCR; TCRdb's copy has only in-frame clones and lacks some. The table lists some 51,000 clones, approximately 90% of them singletons. Specimen: peripheral blood. These receptors were collected from a man in his forties or fifties with active COVID-19.

This clone occurred once. This chain links TRBV18 with TRBJ1-4; 7 nucleotides align to TRBD1. The trim removed 3 bases at V and 1 base at J, leaving 2 bases unmatched. CDR1 is KGHSH, CDR2 LQKENI, per germline. This CDR3 is 15 amino acids long. In DNA form, the CDR3 reads TGTGCCAGCTCACCGGCAGGGGGAACTAATGAAAAACTGTTTTTT. Residues: CASSPAGGTNEKLFF.

The chain recombines TRBV27 with TRBJ2-3; D may be TRBD1 (6 bases). The germline CDR1 and CDR2 sequences are MNHEY and SMNVEV (reference sequence). This CDR3 has 17 amino acids. Deletions cut 2 bases from V and 3 bases from J, with 18 bases between. The CDR3 is CASSLKGAGRGTDTQYF. The DNA for the CDR3 is TGTGCCAGCAGTTTAAAGGGTGCGGGCAGGGGAACAGATACGCAGTATTTT.

The table lists this clone with a count of one. The chain couples TRBV6-5 to TRBJ2-3; D is perhaps TRBD2 (5 bases). CDR3 length: 15 amino acids. The germline gives CDR1 MNHEY, CDR2 SVGAGI. Trimming cost V 9 bases and J 2 bases, with 18 bases left between them. The CDR3 sequence is CASVRSPGDTDTQYF. The CDR3 DNA reads as TGTGCCAGTGTTAGGTCCCCCGGGGACACAGATACGCAGTATTTT.

This rearrangement joins TRBV3-1 (or the pseudogene TRBV3-2) to TRBJ2-2; 10 positions match TRBD2. Germline V CDR1 and CDR2: LGHDT, YNNKEL (reference sequence). J gave up 2 bases and V 1 base, and 10 bases lay outside the gene matches. CDR3 size: 19 residues. The CDR3 DNA follows: TGTGCCAGCAGCCAAGTTCTTAGGACTAGCGGAGCCAACACCGGGGAGCTGTTTTTT. Translation gives CASSQVLRTSGANTGELFF.

The V call is TRBV28, the J call TRBJ2-7; 10 positions match TRBD2. Germline V gene lookup returns CDR1 MDHEN and CDR2 SYDVKM. This CDR3 contains 14 residues. Unmatched junction bases numbered 3, after V lost 5 bases and J lost 2 bases. The CDR3 spells CASSLSGRAYEQYF. The CDR3 DNA reads TGTGCCAGCAGTCTCAGCGGGAGGGCCTACGAGCAGTACTTC. Full variable domain (missing parts from reference TRBV28 and TRBJ2-7): DVKVTQSSRYLVKRTGEKVFLECVQDMDHENMFWYRQDPGLGLRLIYFSYDVKMKEKGDIPEGYSVSREKKERFSLILESASTNQTSMYLCASSLSGRAYEQYFGPGTRLTVT.

J is TRBJ2-7 and V is TRBV4-1, with D hard to call. The CDR3 length is 15 residues. Per germline, CDR1 MGHRA and CDR2 YSYEKL. Trimming shortened V by 2 bases and J by 2 bases, and 13 bases separated the two germline ends. CDR3 amino acids: CASSQIFRPTYEQYF. In DNA, the CDR3 is TGCGCCAGCAGCCAAATCTTCAGGCCCACCTACGAGCAGTACTTC.

The chain combines TRBV5-1 with TRBJ2-3; 9 positions match TRBD2. V dropped 5 bases and J dropped 2; count of bases not matched to a gene: 3. The CDR3 totals 14 residues. Looked up from germline, CDR1 is SGHRS and CDR2 is YFSETQ. CDR3 nucleotides: TGCGCCAGCAGGATAGCGGGAGCCACAGATACGCAGTATTTT. This sequence encodes CASRIAGATDTQYF.

This clone was observed once. V gene TRBV9 combines with J gene TRBJ1-5; D remains unclear. CDR3 length equals 15 residues. CDR1 SGDLS and CDR2 YYNGEE come from the germline V gene. V was cut by 7 bases and J by 3 bases, with 17 bases left in between. This CDR3 is CASAIREEFNQPQHF. The CDR3 nucleotides are TGTGCCAGCGCCATCCGGGAGGAGTTCAATCAGCCCCAGCATTTT.

J is TRBJ1-2 and V is TRBV5-4; D is unclear. With 6 bases removed from V and 6 bases from J, the gap between germline ends came to 12 bases. The V gene's germline CDR1 is SGHNT and CDR2 YYREEE (reference sequence). The CDR3 runs to 12 residues. CDR3 DNA: TGTGCCAGCACGGTTCCCTCCCATGGCTACACCTTC. It yields the protein CASTVPSHGYTF.

The chain couples TRBV5-4 to TRBJ2-3; D call uncertain. The V end lost 3 bases, the J end lost 0 bases, and 8 bases lay between the germline ends. There are 14 residues in the CDR3. Germline V CDR1 and CDR2: SGHNT, YYREEE (reference sequence). This CDR3 is CASSSRVSTDTQYF. In DNA form, the CDR3 reads TGTGCCAGCAGCTCGAGAGTCAGCACAGATACGCAGTATTTT.

J is TRBJ1-1 and V is TRBV28; D remains unclear. The CDR3 has 15 amino acids. The V gene's germline CDR1 is MDHEN and CDR2 SYDVKM. Trimming cost V 4 bases and J 2 bases, with 14 bases left between them. CDR3 in DNA: TGTGCCAGCAGTTCCCCTTCGAGCTCCAACACTGAAGCTTTCTTT. Translation: CASSSPSSSNTEAFF.